Reported below is one T cell receptor (beta chain). The data were taken from a study of blood T cell repertoires in COVID-19. Turning to the study itself: PBMCs, B-cell-depleted T cells, or T cells were the source of the cDNA or gDNA that made up the material.

The table came from immunoSEQ multiplex PCR; TCRdb's copy has only in-frame clones and leaves some out. The table lists some 80,000 clones, about 79% of them singletons. The CDR3 length is 13 residues. CDR1 is MNHEY and CDR2 is SMNVEV in the germline V gene (reference sequence). The V end was cut by 4 bases, the J end by 2 bases, with 8 bases between. The chain uses TRBV27 and TRBJ2-5; D gene unclear. Sequences were obtained from peripheral blood. The clonotype comes from a human donor in a cohort sampled during active COVID-19. DNA for the CDR3: TGTGCCAGCAGTTACCGCCGGCAAGAGACCCAGTACTTC. Residues: CASSYRRQETQYF.